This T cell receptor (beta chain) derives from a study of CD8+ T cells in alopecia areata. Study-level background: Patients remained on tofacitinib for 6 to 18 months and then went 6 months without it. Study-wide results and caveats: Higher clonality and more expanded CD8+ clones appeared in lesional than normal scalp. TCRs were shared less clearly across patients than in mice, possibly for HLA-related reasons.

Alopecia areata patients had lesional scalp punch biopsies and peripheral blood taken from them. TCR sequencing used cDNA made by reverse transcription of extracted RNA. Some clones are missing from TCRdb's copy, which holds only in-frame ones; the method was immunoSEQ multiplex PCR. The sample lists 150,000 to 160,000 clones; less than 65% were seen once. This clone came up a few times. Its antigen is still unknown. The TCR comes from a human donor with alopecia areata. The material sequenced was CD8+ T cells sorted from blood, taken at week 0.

CDR3 protein: CASSDGGETQYF. The CDR3 nucleotides are TGTGCCAGCAGCGACGGAGGAGAGACCCAGTACTTC. V gene TRBV6-6 combines with J gene TRBJ2-5; a weak D match, TRBD2 (5 bases). CDR1 and CDR2 from the germline V gene are MNHNY and SVGAGI (reference sequence). Trimming pared 6 bases from V and 4 bases from J, leaving 9 bases between. The CDR3 sequence is 12 residues long.